Listed here are 19 T cell receptor beta chains from one sample, sequenced in a study of blood T cells in healthy people across ages. For the second PCR, which ran for roughly 6 to 12 cycles, a sample-barcoded 5' primer and a J-beta primer mix were used. TCRdb called the 5' RACE reads again in MiXCR, with one record for every CDR3 protein. The repertoire holds around 1,500,000 distinct CDR3 sequences, with 28% as singletons. The sequencing sample was made of blood. The receptors stem from a woman aged 25 to 39 in good health.

The chain is built from TRBV6-1 and TRBJ2-1; D might be TRBD2 (7 bases). Germline CDR1 is MNHNS and CDR2 is SASEGT. Trimming stripped 6 bases from V and 5 bases from J, with 23 bases between. The CDR3 consists of 17 residues. The CDR3 coding sequence is TGTGCCAGCAGGGAAAGGGGGGGCACTTCGATGAACAATGAGCAGTTCTTC. The encoded protein is CASRERGGTSMNNEQFF.

The chain uses TRBV9 and TRBJ2-1; 14 positions agree with TRBD2. Germline loops: CDR1 SGDLS, CDR2 YYNGEE. The J segment lost 7 bases and the V segment lost 4 bases, leaving 19 bases of the junction unmatched. This CDR3 is built from 20 residues. The CDR3 DNA follows: TGTGCCAGCAGCTCATCACTAGGGGGCTGGACTAGCGGGAGGATGAATGAGCAGTTCTTC. Its translation is CASSSSLGGWTSGRMNEQFF.

This clonotype was detected a few times. J is TRBJ2-5 and V is TRBV6-1; the match to TRBD2 covers 7 bases. The CDR3 contains 13 residues. Germline CDR1 and CDR2: MNHNS and SASEGT. V shed 7 bases, J shed 3 bases, and the junction held 5 bases outside the gene matches. The CDR3 region is CASKFGGEETQYF. The CDR3 nucleotides read TGTGCCAGCAAGTTTGGGGGGGAAGAGACCCAGTACTTC.

The rearrangement links TRBV27 to TRBJ1-1; D is ambiguous. This CDR3 has 17 residues. Per the germline V gene, CDR1 is MNHEY and CDR2 is SMNVEV (reference sequence). Trimming left V 4 bases short and J 1 base short, with 19 bases between. DNA for the CDR3: TGTGCCAGCAGTTCTCGCTACGGCAACCTTAGGAACACTGAAGCTTTCTTT. Translating it yields CASSSRYGNLRNTEAFF.

As concerns this clonotype: Since a much larger clone is just one base distant, this may be a read error. The J gene is TRBJ2-7, the V gene TRBV7-2, with 7 bases aligning to TRBD2. CDR1 SGHTA and CDR2 FQGNSA come from the germline V gene. The CDR3 has 15 residues. The CDR3 protein is CACSLDSSGTYEQYF. The DNA of the CDR3 is TGTGCCTGCAGCTTAGATTCTAGCGGCACCTACGAGCAGTACTTC. Full variable domain (missing parts from reference TRBV7-2 and TRBJ2-7): GAGVSQSPSNKVTEKGKDVELRCDPISGHTALYWYRQSLGQGLEFLIYFQGNSAPDKSGLPSDRFSAERTGGSVSTLTIQRTQQEDSAVYLCACSLDSSGTYEQYFGPGTRLTVT.

The V gene is TRBV6-6, the J gene TRBJ2-1; D might be TRBD2 (5 bases). Germline values: CDR1 MNHNY, CDR2 SVGAGI (reference sequence). This CDR3 has 11 residues. V lost 5 bases and J 10 bases, leaving 9 bases between the germline ends. The CDR3 bases are TGTGCCAGCAGTCAACCGGGGGAGCAGTTCTTC. It specifies CASSQPGEQFF.

The V call is TRBV2, the J call TRBJ1-4, with a tentative D call TRBD1 (5 bases). Trimming shortened V by 0 bases and J by 6 bases, and 8 bases separated the two germline ends. Looked up from germline, CDR1 is SNHLY and CDR2 is FYNNEI. This CDR3 is 14 amino acids long. This chain's CDR3 is CASSEAGEDEKLFF. In DNA form, the CDR3 reads TGTGCCAGCAGTGAAGCAGGGGAGGATGAAAAACTGTTTTTT.

J is TRBJ2-5 and V is TRBV5-6, with D unclear. Matching the DNA end better, TRBJ2-7 makes the J call doubtful. CDR3 length: 13 residues. Germline CDR1 SGHDT, CDR2 YYEEEE. CDR3 in amino acids: CASSRNPGCEQYF. The DNA for the CDR3 is TGTGCCAGCAGCCGGAATCCAGGCTGCGAGCAGTACTTC.

This clonotype was picked up many times. V is TRBV2 and J is TRBJ1-2, with TRBD1 identical over 11 bases. The CDR3 is 14 amino acids. From germline, CDR1 is SNHLY and CDR2 FYNNEI. The junction had 3 bases not matched to a gene; V was cut back by 5 bases and J by 4 bases. The CDR3 protein is CASSPDRGLYGYTF. CDR3 coding DNA: TGTGCCAGCAGTCCGGACAGGGGGCTCTATGGCTACACCTTC.

This clonotype has a count of ten or more. The rearrangement joins TRBV5-1 to TRBJ1-2, with D possibly TRBD1 on 5 matching bases. Between the trimmed V and J ends, which lost 4 bases and 8 bases, there was a span of 15 bases. The CDR3 is 13 residues long. From germline, CDR1 is SGHRS and CDR2 YFSETQ. CDR3 sequence: CASSLEGTGGYTF. The CDR3 nucleotides are TGCGCCAGCAGCCTGGAGGGGACGGGAGGCTACACCTTC.

This clonotype showed up just a few times. The V call is TRBV7-9, the J call TRBJ1-5; no clear D. The CDR3 extends over 15 amino acids. V gave up 3 bases and J gave up 7 bases, with 16 bases separating them. Germline CDR1 reads SEHNR; CDR2 reads FQNEAQ (reference sequence). The DNA of the CDR3 is TGTGCCAGCAGCTTCGGATCTGCATCAAACCAGCCCCAGCATTTT. Protein product: CASSFGSASNQPQHF.

The chain uses TRBV5-6 and TRBJ1-6; D is possibly TRBD1 (5 bases). Germline values: CDR1 SGHDT, CDR2 YYEEEE. CDR3 size: 17 residues. The germline V and J ends were trimmed by 2 bases and 0 bases, with 12 bases remaining between them. CDR3 protein: CASSFNRGTSYNSPLHF. The CDR3, as DNA: TGTGCCAGCAGCTTCAACCGGGGGACCTCCTATAATTCACCCCTCCACTTT.

The chain couples TRBV29-1 to TRBJ2-4, with 7 bases identical to TRBD1. V shed 4 bases and J 14 bases; nucleotides not matched to a gene: 5. CDR3 length: 10 residues. Germline CDR1 reads SQVTM; CDR2 reads ANQGSEA. CDR3 loop: CSVAGTGEYF. CDR3 in DNA: TGCAGCGTTGCCGGAACAGGGGAGTACTTC.

The chain combines TRBV29-1 with TRBJ2-1; the D gene is possibly TRBD2 (6 bases). The CDR3 length is 14 residues. Germline V gives CDR1 SQVTM, CDR2 ANQGSEA. V gave up 5 bases and J gave up 3 bases, with 14 bases separating them. The CDR3 loop is CSVYEGLLYNEQFF. Here the CDR3 DNA reads TGCAGCGTTTACGAGGGACTGCTCTACAATGAGCAGTTCTTC.

A remark on this clonotype: Sequence at one end of the junction differs from germline and may be a read error. The V call is TRBV11-2, the J call TRBJ2-5; D might be TRBD2 (6 bases). CDR3 length: 16 residues. Germline V lookup: CDR1 SGHAT, CDR2 FQNNGV. CDR3 DNA: TGTGCCGGCAGCTTAGCTCGGGGTCGGGGGCAAGAGACCCAGTACTTC. This sequence encodes CAGSLARGRGQETQYF.

This clonotype was recorded at least ten times. The rearrangement uses TRBV7-2 and TRBJ2-1; 14 bases agree with TRBD2. CDR1 is SGHTA and CDR2 is FQGNSA in the germline V gene. V gave up 5 bases and J gave up 9 bases; unmatched junction bases: 9. The CDR3 extends over 16 amino acids. In DNA form, the CDR3 reads TGTGCCAGCAGCACCCCGGGACTAGCGGGAGAGGGTGAGCAGTTCTTC. Its translation is CASSTPGLAGEGEQFF. The variable domain in full, completed from reference TRBV7-2 and TRBJ2-1, reads GAGVSQSPSNKVTEKGKDVELRCDPISGHTALYWYRQSLGQGLEFLIYFQGNSAPDKSGLPSDRFSAERTGGSVSTLTIQRTQQEDSAVYLCASSTPGLAGEGEQFFGPGTRLTVL.

The rearrangement uses TRBV6-2 or TRBV6-3 and TRBJ2-7; 7 nucleotides agree with TRBD2. V was clipped by 5 bases and J by 2 bases; unmatched bases: 3. Germline V gene data show CDR1 as MNHEY and CDR2 as SVGEGT. This CDR3 comprises 13 residues. This CDR3 is CASSIRGAYEQYF. CDR3 in DNA: TGTGCCAGCAGTATTCGGGGGGCCTACGAGCAGTACTTC.

This clonotype was counted only a few times. The chain is built from TRBV29-1 and TRBJ1-2; 8 bases map to TRBD1. The J segment lost 4 bases and the V segment lost 4 bases, leaving 5 bases of the junction unmatched. The CDR3 totals 13 residues. CDR1 SQVTM and CDR2 ANQGSEA come from the germline V gene. For the CDR3, the DNA is TGCAGCGTTGCCGGGACAGGCTTCTATGGCTACACCTTC. It translates to CSVAGTGFYGYTF.

This clonotype was recorded a few times. V and J are TRBV2 and TRBJ2-5; TRBD2 is a possible D gene (6 bases). Germline V lookup: CDR1 SNHLY, CDR2 FYNNEI. The CDR3 covers 14 residues. Trimming shortened V by 11 bases and J by 4 bases, and 20 bases separated the two germline ends. The CDR3 region has the DNA TGTGCCTCCCAAGGGGAGCGGGCCTCAGAGACCCAGTACTTC. Amino acid sequence: CASQGERASETQYF.